What follows describes a single TCR beta chain. The antigen is not known. The treatment was: approximately 11-day PBMC culture with coronavirus spike peptide pools or control peptides (ViraFEST assay). A few million PBMCs were grown per well alongside roughly 9.1 IU/ml IL-2 and 8 to 10 ug/ml peptide pools. Trimming took 4 bases from V and 2 from J, leaving 14 bases between them. The CDR3 contains 15 residues. CDR1 is MNHEY and CDR2 is SVGAGI in the germline V gene. This entry comes from a study of vaccination and CD4 T cells after COVID-19. For the study at large: Post-COVID draws followed diagnosis by a median around 95 days (range 35 to 161).

With the Oncomine TCR Beta short-read assay, DNA from cultured CD4+ T cells was sequenced. TCRdb reprocessed the PCR reads via MiXCR and lists one record per CDR3 protein. The sample yields more than 9,500 distinct CDR3 sequences, roughly three fifths seen once. The source material was CD4+ T cells from blood, cultured in vitro. This sequence joins TRBV6-5 and TRBJ1-2; D is possibly TRBD1 (6 bases). The origin of this receptor is a human donor who had recovered from COVID-19. This CDR3 reads CASSSQGRGNYGYTF. The DNA for the CDR3 is TGTGCCAGCAGTTCCCAGGGCAGGGGAAACTATGGCTACACCTTC.